These 24 T cell receptor beta chains came from one sample sequenced in a study of response to subunit inactivated influenza vaccine. Each CDR3 protein is one row after TCRdb ran MiXCR on the RT-PCR reads. This table has about 540,000 distinct CDR3 sequences, roughly 25% appearing once. The same specimen was also included in a second study, on T cells expressing NK-cell markers. That source notes: Beta-chain TCR cDNA was generated via 5'RACE template switching with UMIs.

The source was CD4+ T cells sorted from PBMCs, collected less than 13 days after vaccination. These receptors were collected from a man between 45 and 60 years old who received an inactivated influenza vaccine.

This clonotype occurred a few times. The rearrangement links TRBV12-3 or TRBV12-4 to TRBJ2-2; D unclear. Trimming removed 5 bases at V and 5 bases at J, with 15 bases between. This CDR3 region has 15 residues. DNA of the CDR3: TGTGCCAGCAGTCCCCTTTGGACGAGTACCGGGGAGCTGTTTTTT. Encoded protein: CASSPLWTSTGELFF.

This clonotype occurred a few times. The V call is TRBV4-1, the J call TRBJ2-1; TRBD1 matches at 7 bases. The germline V gene encodes CDR1 MGHRA and CDR2 YSYEKL. This CDR3 comprises 16 residues. V shed 1 base, J shed 6 bases, and the junction held 9 bases outside the gene matches. CDR3 in amino acids: CASSQGGVRGFNEQFF. As DNA, the CDR3 is TGCGCCAGCAGCCAAGGAGGGGTCAGGGGGTTCAATGAGCAGTTCTTC.

J is TRBJ1-4 and V is TRBV18; 7 positions match TRBD1. The CDR3 has 15 amino acids. V gave up 0 bases and J gave up 7 bases; unmatched junction bases: 5. CDR1 and CDR2 (germline): KGHSH, LQKENI. CDR3 sequence (DNA): TGTGCCAGCTCACCACCGACAGGGAGGGGTGAAAAACTGTTTTTT. Protein product: CASSPPTGRGEKLFF.

The CDR3 is CASSSRIDREGRTGELFF. For the CDR3, the DNA is TGTGCCAGCAGTTCGAGAATCGACAGGGAAGGAAGAACCGGGGAGCTGTTTTTT. The chain combines TRBV11-2 with TRBJ2-2; 7 bases are shared with TRBD1. The CDR3 length is 18 residues. The germline V gene encodes CDR1 SGHAT and CDR2 FQNNGV. J gave up 5 bases and V 6 bases, and 18 bases lay outside the gene matches. Together with reference TRBV11-2 and TRBJ2-2, the CDR3 gives the full variable domain: EAGVAQSPRYKIIEKRQSVAFWCNPISGHATLYWYQQILGQGPKLLIQFQNNGVVDDSQLPKDRFSAERLKGVDSTLKIQPAKLEDSAVYLCASSSRIDREGRTGELFFGEGSRLTVL.

This clonotype has just a few counts. The chain uses TRBV6-4 and TRBJ2-3; D gene ambiguous. The germline V gene has CDR1 MRHNA and CDR2 SNTAGT. The germline V and J ends were trimmed by 3 bases and 1 base, with 11 bases remaining between them. This CDR3 region has 15 residues. The CDR3 nucleotides read TGTGCCAGCAGTGAATTTGGTTCGGGCACAGATACGCAGTATTTT. Amino acid sequence: CASSEFGSGTDTQYF.

The table lists this clonotype with a few counts. This CDR3 reads CANRQGLDTEAFF. In DNA, the CDR3 is TGTGCCAACAGACAGGGATTGGACACTGAAGCTTTCTTT. The chain employs TRBV10-3 and TRBJ1-1; TRBD1 matches at 7 bases. Per the germline V gene, CDR1 is ENHRY and CDR2 is SYGVKD. This CDR3 has 13 amino acids. V lost 10 bases, J lost 3 bases, and 8 bases stayed unmatched.

The chain couples TRBV4-3 to TRBJ2-7; the D gene is possibly TRBD2 (6 bases). The CDR3 is 15 residues long. Germline V gene lookup returns CDR1 LGHNA and CDR2 YSLEER. The V gene lost 0 bases and the J gene lost 9 bases, with 18 bases spanning the gap. The chain's CDR3 is CASSQELGTSGGQYF. The CDR3 region has the DNA TGCGCCAGCAGCCAAGAATTGGGGACTTCCGGGGGGCAGTACTTC.

V usage is TRBV28 and J usage is TRBJ2-2; TRBD2 agrees at 7 bases. After removal of 10 bases from V and 2 bases from J, the junction contained 7 bases not matched to a gene. Per the germline V gene, CDR1 is MDHEN and CDR2 is SYDVKM. The CDR3 is 14 amino acids. The CDR3 is CATIAGSNTGELFF. The CDR3 nucleotides read TGTGCCACAATAGCGGGTTCCAACACCGGGGAGCTGTTTTTT.

The V and J genes are TRBV28 and TRBJ2-1; D gene uncertain. This CDR3 is built from 14 residues. V lost 7 bases and J lost 0, with 10 bases in between. Germline V gene data show CDR1 as MDHEN and CDR2 as SYDVKM. This chain's CDR3 is CASTRVSSYNEQFF. The CDR3, as DNA: TGTGCCAGCACTAGGGTAAGCTCCTACAATGAGCAGTTCTTC.

V and J are TRBV5-1 and TRBJ2-7, with D maybe TRBD1 (6 bases). Germline-derived CDR1 and CDR2 are SGHRS and YFSETQ. The CDR3 sequence is 16 residues long. V lost 4 bases to trimming and J lost 0 bases, with 17 bases between them. CDR3: CASSDQQGFGSYEQYF. The CDR3, as DNA: TGCGCCAGCAGCGACCAACAGGGATTTGGCTCCTACGAGCAGTACTTC.

This clonotype was seen many times. An end of the junction does not agree with germline; a read error may underlie this. The rearrangement links TRBV12-3 or TRBV12-4 to TRBJ2-1; D is undetermined. This CDR3 spans 11 amino acids. The CDR3 DNA reads TGTGCCAGCAGCTTAGGGAATGAGCAGTTCTTC. The encoded protein is CASSLGNEQFF.

This clonotype was seen a handful of times. The rearrangement uses TRBV4-3 and TRBJ1-5; tentative D call: TRBD1 (6 bases). V shed 0 bases and J shed 6 bases, with 15 bases lying between them. There are 16 residues in the CDR3. Germline CDR1 and CDR2: LGHNA and YSLEER. The CDR3, as DNA: TGCGCCAGCAGCCAAGATCTCGGTACAGGGAGTCAGCCCCAGCATTTT. Its protein product is CASSQDLGTGSQPQHF.

This clonotype was found a few times. The rearrangement uses TRBV3-1 and TRBJ2-7, with 8 bases lining up with TRBD1. The CDR3 consists of 14 residues. The germline V gene has CDR1 LGHDT and CDR2 YNNKEL (reference sequence). J was trimmed by 7 bases and V by 3 bases; bases with no gene match: 8. The CDR3 bases are TGTGCCAGCAGCCAGAGGACAGGGTCGCAAGAGCAGTACTTC. Translated, it gives CASSQRTGSQEQYF.

This sequence joins TRBV4-1 and TRBJ2-3; no clear D gene. CDR1 and CDR2 from the germline V gene are MGHRA and YSYEKL. V was shortened by 2 bases and J by 8 bases, with 8 bases between the two germline ends. This CDR3 comprises 12 residues. Written as DNA, the CDR3 is TGCGCCAGCAGCCAAATAGTGGGTACGCAGTATTTT. Encoded protein: CASSQIVGTQYF.

V is TRBV18 and J is TRBJ1-4; D remains unclear. V was shortened by 1 base and J by 3 bases, with 9 bases between the two germline ends. Per germline, CDR1 KGHSH and CDR2 LQKENI. This CDR3 region has 15 residues. CDR3 sequence reads: CASSPLGRPNEKLFF. DNA of the CDR3: TGTGCCAGCTCACCACTTGGACGGCCTAATGAAAAACTGTTTTTT.

The chain joins TRBV20-1 to TRBJ2-3, with D tentatively TRBD2 (6 bases). Germline CDR1 DFQATT, CDR2 SNEGSKA (reference sequence). The CDR3 extends over 14 amino acids. Trimming removed 1 base from V and 4 bases from J, with 12 bases in between. In nucleotides, the CDR3 is TGCAGTGCTAGAGCGGGGCCGGGGGCAGATACGCAGTATTTT. Its translation is CSARAGPGADTQYF.

The chain is built from TRBV20-1 and TRBJ2-7, with 9 bases identical to TRBD1. CDR1 and CDR2 from the germline V gene are DFQATT and SNEGSKA (reference sequence). CDR3 length: 13 residues. With V trimmed by 3 bases and J by 4 bases, 4 bases remained unmatched. The CDR3 loop is CSASRDRGYEQYF. The CDR3 region has the DNA TGCAGTGCTAGTCGAGACAGGGGGTACGAGCAGTACTTC.

The chain links TRBV24-1 to TRBJ2-3; 8 bases fit TRBD1. In germline, CDR1 is KGHDR, CDR2 SFDVKD. V trimming: 4 bases; J trimming: 3 bases; junction bases outside the gene matches: 2. This CDR3 spans 14 amino acids. Here the CDR3 reads CATSETGVTDTQYF. CDR3 sequence (DNA): TGTGCCACCAGTGAGACAGGGGTAACAGATACGCAGTATTTT.

This rearrangement joins TRBV20-1 to TRBJ1-5; a possible D gene is TRBD1 (5 bases). V lost 1 base to trimming and J lost 3 bases, with 7 bases between them. CDR3 length: 13 amino acids. Germline loops: CDR1 DFQATT, CDR2 SNEGSKA (reference sequence). The CDR3 loop is CSARGTNNQPQHF. CDR3 DNA: TGCAGTGCTAGAGGGACAAACAATCAGCCCCAGCATTTT.

Only a few counts were recorded for this clonotype. CDR3 region: CSAQLQSSYNEQFF. The CDR3 nucleotides are TGCAGCGCTCAACTTCAGAGCTCCTACAATGAGCAGTTCTTC. The rearrangement uses TRBV29-1 and TRBJ2-1; no definite D call. The CDR3 is made up of 14 amino acids. V lost 7 bases and J lost 0, with 13 bases in between. Germline CDR1 reads SQVTM; CDR2 reads ANQGSEA.

This clonotype appeared a few times. The V and J genes are TRBV15 and TRBJ1-2; D is unresolved. The CDR3 spans 13 residues. The germline CDR1 and CDR2 sequences are LNHNV and YYDKDF (reference sequence). V gave up 0 bases and J gave up 8 bases, with 10 bases separating them. The CDR3 protein is CATSREPLGGYTF. The CDR3 DNA reads TGTGCCACCAGCAGAGAGCCTCTGGGGGGCTACACCTTC.

Only a few counts were recorded for this clonotype. This chain connects TRBV15 to TRBJ1-5; D uncertain. There are 12 residues in the CDR3. The germline gives CDR1 LNHNV, CDR2 YYDKDF (reference sequence). Trimming left V 0 bases short and J 4 bases short, with 1 base between. The CDR3 loop is CATSRENQPQHF. CDR3 DNA sequence: TGTGCCACCAGCAGAGAGAATCAGCCCCAGCATTTT.

A few counts support this clonotype. The chain uses TRBV5-4 and TRBJ2-3; a possible D gene is TRBD2 (6 bases). From germline, CDR1 is SGHNT and CDR2 YYREEE (reference sequence). The CDR3 length is 18 residues. The V gene lost 2 bases and the J gene lost 0 bases, with 19 bases spanning the gap. CDR3 in DNA: TGTGCCAGCAGCTTAAAATTGGTGGGGGGATGGAGCACAGATACGCAGTATTTT. Its translation: CASSLKLVGGWSTDTQYF.

The V gene is TRBV5-6, the J gene TRBJ2-5; 8 bases are shared with TRBD1. The CDR3 has 15 amino acids. V shed 2 bases, J shed 6 bases, and the junction held 9 bases outside the gene matches. The germline V gene has CDR1 SGHDT and CDR2 YYEEEE. Here the CDR3 reads CASSFGIQGAKTQYF. DNA for the CDR3: TGTGCCAGCAGCTTCGGGATCCAGGGGGCGAAGACCCAGTACTTC.